This T cell receptor (beta chain) was retrieved from a study of cytomegalovirus exposure and HLA in healthy donors. The CDR3 is 14 residues long. V lost 2 bases and J 5 bases, leaving 12 bases between the germline ends. CDR1 and CDR2 (germline): SEHNR, FQNEAQ (reference sequence). The PCR employed 60 Vbeta primers together with 13 Jbeta primers. Method: immunoSEQ multiplex PCR; TCRdb's copy keeps in-frame clones and lacks some. The table lists tens of thousands of clones, approximately 70% of them singletons, with 3.5% to 4.5% in the top ten. The chain joins TRBV7-9 to TRBJ2-5; D is perhaps TRBD2 (5 bases). The sequenced material came from PBMCs. This TCR was recovered from a woman between 50 and 59 years old in good health and CMV-seronegative. The CDR3 DNA reads TGTGCCAGCAGCTTAACCGGCCGAGGGGAGACCCAGTACTTC. Translating it yields CASSLTGRGETQYF.